This T cell receptor beta chain was documented in a study of shared clonotypes between healthy human individuals. Overall study context: A donor's plate count was three for CD4 naive and three for CD4 memory; CD8 naive had two and CD8 memory one.

Study-level findings and limits: Naive subsets generally exceeded memory subsets in estimated richness.

Sorted-subset replicate PCR reactions contained 200 ng DNA, corresponding to about 30,000 T cell genomes. Sequencing was performed with immunoSEQ multiplex PCR; in TCRdb, only in-frame clones are kept and a portion is missing. The sample lists 850,000 to 1,200,000 clones; around 74% were seen once. Germline lookup yields CDR1 SEHNR and CDR2 FQNEAQ (reference sequence). The CDR3 sequence is 15 residues long. Trimming cost V 5 bases and J 2 bases; bases outside gene matches: 6. Splitting of CD4+ cells produced CD45RA+ naive and CD45RA-negative memory subsets. As to this clone: Antigen: not known.

The clonotype originates from a man aged 18 to 35 in good health. Source material: memory CD4+ T cells sorted from blood. Subset reported: CD45RA-negative fraction. This chain links TRBV7-9 with TRBJ2-5, with 9 bases identical to TRBD1. DNA for the CDR3: TGTGCCAGCAGCCCGCAGACAGGGGGTCAAGAGACCCAGTACTTC. This sequence encodes CASSPQTGGQETQYF.